These 5 T cell receptor beta chains came from one sample sequenced in a study of blood T cell repertoires in COVID-19. The repertoire was sequenced with immunoSEQ multiplex PCR; TCRdb's copy has only in-frame clones and lacks some. This sample yields some 220,000 clones, of which 84% are seen a single time; more than 2.5% belongs to the top ten. Sequencing was performed on peripheral blood. The receptor source for this set is a woman in her twenties or thirties who had recovered from COVID-19.

The rearrangement links TRBV28 to TRBJ1-6; 7 bases are a match to TRBD1. With 4 bases clipped from V and 7 bases from J, the junction kept 7 bases outside the gene matches. Germline V lookup: CDR1 MDHEN, CDR2 SYDVKM. CDR3 length: 15 amino acids. The CDR3 is CASSYYRGTNSPLHF. The CDR3 nucleotides read TGTGCCAGCAGTTACTACAGGGGCACCAATTCACCCCTCCACTTT.

The chain links TRBV5-1 to TRBJ2-5, with TRBD1 matching 9 bases. CDR3 size: 15 residues. Germline trimming cut 4 bases from V and 5 bases from J; bases unmatched to any gene: 9. Germline CDR1 is SGHRS and CDR2 is YFSETQ. The CDR3 bases are TGCGCCAGCAGCATGGGACAGGGAGCCGCCGAGACCCAGTACTTC. This encodes CASSMGQGAAETQYF.

This chain links TRBV10-2 with TRBJ1-5; a weak D match, TRBD1 (6 bases). The V and J ends lost 3 bases and 9 bases respectively, with 18 bases between them. Germline CDR1 WSHSY, CDR2 SAAADI. CDR3 size: 15 residues. The CDR3 region has the DNA TGCGCCAGCAGTGAAAGGACAGACGGCTTAGGGCCCCAGCATTTT. Translated, it gives CASSERTDGLGPQHF.

V gene TRBV6-1 combines with J gene TRBJ1-5; no definite D call. The CDR3 has 16 residues. V was shortened by 1 base and J by 6 bases, with 16 bases between the two germline ends. Germline-derived CDR1 and CDR2 are MNHNS and SASEGT. The CDR3 DNA reads as TGTGCCAGCAGTGAAGGTGCGTTTTTTAGCGGTCAGCCCCAGCATTTT. Its protein product is CASSEGAFFSGQPQHF.

This chain connects TRBV5-1 to TRBJ2-3; D perhaps matches TRBD2 (5 bases). V dropped 1 base and J dropped 2 bases, with 11 bases sitting between them. CDR1 and CDR2 (germline): SGHRS, YFSETQ. The CDR3 has 15 residues. CDR3 sequence: CASSLRGGFTDTQYF. CDR3 sequence (DNA): TGCGCCAGCAGCTTGCGAGGCGGGTTCACAGATACGCAGTATTTT.